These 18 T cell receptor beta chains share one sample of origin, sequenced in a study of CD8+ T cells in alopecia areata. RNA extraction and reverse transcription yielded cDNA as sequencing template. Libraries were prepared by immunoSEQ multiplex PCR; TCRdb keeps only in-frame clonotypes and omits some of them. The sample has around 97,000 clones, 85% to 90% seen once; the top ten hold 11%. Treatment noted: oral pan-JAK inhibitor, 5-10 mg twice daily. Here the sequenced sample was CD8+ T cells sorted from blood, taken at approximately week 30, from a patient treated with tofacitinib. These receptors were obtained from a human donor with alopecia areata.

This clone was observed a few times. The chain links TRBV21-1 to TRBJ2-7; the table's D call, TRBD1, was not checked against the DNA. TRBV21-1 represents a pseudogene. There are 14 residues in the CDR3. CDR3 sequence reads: CASSKEPRDYEQYF. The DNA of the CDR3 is TGTGCCAGCAGCAAAGAGCCCAGGGACTACGAGCAGTACTTC.

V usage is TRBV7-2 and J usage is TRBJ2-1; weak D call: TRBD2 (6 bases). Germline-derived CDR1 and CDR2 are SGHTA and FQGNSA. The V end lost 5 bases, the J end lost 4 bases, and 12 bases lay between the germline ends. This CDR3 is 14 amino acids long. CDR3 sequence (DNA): TGTGCCAGCAGCCCTAGCGCTTCATACAATGAGCAGTTCTTC. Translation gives CASSPSASYNEQFF.

DNA of the CDR3: TGTGCCAGCAGTGAATCGGTTAACAGGGGGCAAAACACTGAAGCTTTCTTT. It specifies CASSESVNRGQNTEAFF. V is TRBV6-1 and J is TRBJ1-1; 9 bases map to TRBD1. CDR3 length equals 17 residues. Losses at the gene ends were 2 bases for V and 2 bases for J; bases not matched to a gene: 9. Germline V gene data show CDR1 as MNHNS and CDR2 as SASEGT.

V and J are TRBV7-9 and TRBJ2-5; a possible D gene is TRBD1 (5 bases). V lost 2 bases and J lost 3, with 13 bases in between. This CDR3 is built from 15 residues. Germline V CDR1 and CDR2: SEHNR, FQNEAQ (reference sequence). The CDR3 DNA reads TGTGCCAGCAGCTTAACGGACACGACGAAAGAGACCCAGTACTTC. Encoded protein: CASSLTDTTKETQYF.

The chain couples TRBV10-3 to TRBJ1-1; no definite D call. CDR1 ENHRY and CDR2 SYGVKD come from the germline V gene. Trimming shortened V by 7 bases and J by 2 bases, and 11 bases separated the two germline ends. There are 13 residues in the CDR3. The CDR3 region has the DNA TGTGCCATCACCCTTGGACCTAACACTGAAGCTTTCTTT. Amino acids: CAITLGPNTEAFF.

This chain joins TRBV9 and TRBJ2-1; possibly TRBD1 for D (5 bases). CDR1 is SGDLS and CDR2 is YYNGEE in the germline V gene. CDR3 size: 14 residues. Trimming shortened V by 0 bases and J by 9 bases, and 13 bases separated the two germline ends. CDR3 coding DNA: TGTGCCAGCAGCGTAGTTGATAGCCAGGGTGAGCAGTTCTTC. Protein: CASSVVDSQGEQFF.

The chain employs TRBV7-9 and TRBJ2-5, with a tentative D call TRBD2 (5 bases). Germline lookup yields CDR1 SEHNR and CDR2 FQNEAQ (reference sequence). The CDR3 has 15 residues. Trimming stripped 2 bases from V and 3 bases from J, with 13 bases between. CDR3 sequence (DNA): TGTGCCAGCAGCTTAATCCAGGACGGGGAAGAGACCCAGTACTTC. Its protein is CASSLIQDGEETQYF.

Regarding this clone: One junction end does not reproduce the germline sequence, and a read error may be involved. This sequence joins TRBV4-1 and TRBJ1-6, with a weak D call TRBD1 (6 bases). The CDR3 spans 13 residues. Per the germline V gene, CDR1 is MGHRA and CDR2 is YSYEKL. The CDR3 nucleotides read TGCGCCAGCAGCCAAGCTAATATGGGACATCAATACTTT. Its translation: CASSQANMGHQYF.

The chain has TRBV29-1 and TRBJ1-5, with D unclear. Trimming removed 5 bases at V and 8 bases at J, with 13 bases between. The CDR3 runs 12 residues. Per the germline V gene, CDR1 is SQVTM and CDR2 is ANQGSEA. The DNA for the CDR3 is TGCAGCGTTATTCCTCCAGGCGAGCCCCAGCATTTT. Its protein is CSVIPPGEPQHF.

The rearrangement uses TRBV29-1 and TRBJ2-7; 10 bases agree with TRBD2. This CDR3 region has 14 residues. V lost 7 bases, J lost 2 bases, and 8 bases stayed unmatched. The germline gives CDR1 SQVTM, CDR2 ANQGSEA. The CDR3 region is CSARSGRVPYEQYF. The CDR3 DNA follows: TGCAGCGCAAGGAGCGGGAGGGTCCCCTACGAGCAGTACTTC.

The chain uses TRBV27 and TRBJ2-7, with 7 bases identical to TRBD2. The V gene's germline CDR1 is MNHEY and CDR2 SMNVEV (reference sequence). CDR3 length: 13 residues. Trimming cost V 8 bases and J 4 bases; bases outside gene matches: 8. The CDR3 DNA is TGTGCCAGCCAAGGGACTACTAAATACGAGCAGTACTTC. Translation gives CASQGTTKYEQYF.

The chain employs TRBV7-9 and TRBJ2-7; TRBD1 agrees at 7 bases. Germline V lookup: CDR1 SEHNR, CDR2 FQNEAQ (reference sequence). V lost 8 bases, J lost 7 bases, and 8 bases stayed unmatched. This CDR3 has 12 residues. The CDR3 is CASGTVGWEQYF. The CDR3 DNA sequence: TGTGCCAGCGGGACAGTGGGTTGGGAGCAGTACTTC.

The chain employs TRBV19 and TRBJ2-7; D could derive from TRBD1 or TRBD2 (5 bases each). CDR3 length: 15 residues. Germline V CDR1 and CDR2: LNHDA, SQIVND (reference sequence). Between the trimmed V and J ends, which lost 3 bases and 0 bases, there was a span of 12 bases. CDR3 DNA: TGTGCCAGTAGTATCGGTCCAGGGAGCTCCTACGAGCAGTACTTC. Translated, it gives CASSIGPGSSYEQYF. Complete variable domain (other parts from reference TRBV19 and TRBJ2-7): DGGITQSPKYLFRKEGQNVTLSCEQNLNHDAMYWYRQDPGQGLRLIYYSQIVNDFQKGDIAEGYSVSREKKESFPLTVTSAQKNPTAFYLCASSIGPGSSYEQYFGPGTRLTVT.

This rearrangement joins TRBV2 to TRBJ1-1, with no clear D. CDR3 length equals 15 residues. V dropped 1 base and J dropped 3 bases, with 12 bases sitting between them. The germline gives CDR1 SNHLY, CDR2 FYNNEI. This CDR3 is CASSEGSPGDTEAFF. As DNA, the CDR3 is TGTGCCAGCAGTGAAGGCTCGCCCGGGGACACTGAAGCTTTCTTT. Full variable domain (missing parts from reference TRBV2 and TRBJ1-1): EPEVTQTPSHQVTQMGQEVILRCVPISNHLYFYWYRQILGQKVEFLVSFYNNEISEKSEIFDDQFSVERPDGSNFTLKIRSTKLEDSAMYFCASSEGSPGDTEAFFGQGTRLTVV.

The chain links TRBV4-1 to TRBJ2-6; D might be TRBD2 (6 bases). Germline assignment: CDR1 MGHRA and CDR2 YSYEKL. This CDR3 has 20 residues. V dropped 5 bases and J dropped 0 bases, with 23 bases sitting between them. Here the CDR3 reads CASSSPQGGQGNSGANVLTF. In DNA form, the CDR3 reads TGCGCCAGCAGCAGCCCCCAAGGAGGGCAGGGAAACTCTGGGGCCAACGTCCTGACTTTC.

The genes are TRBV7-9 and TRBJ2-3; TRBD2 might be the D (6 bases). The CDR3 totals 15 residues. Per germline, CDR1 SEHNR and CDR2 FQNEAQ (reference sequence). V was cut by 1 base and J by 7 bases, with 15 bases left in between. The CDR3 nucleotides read TGTGCCAGCAGCTTAGTAGGGACTTCCCATAATACGCAGTATTTT. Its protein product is CASSLVGTSHNTQYF.

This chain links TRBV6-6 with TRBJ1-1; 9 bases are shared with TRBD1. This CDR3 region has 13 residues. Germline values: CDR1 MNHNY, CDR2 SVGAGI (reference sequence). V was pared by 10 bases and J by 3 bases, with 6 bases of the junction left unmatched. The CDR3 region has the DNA TGTGCCACCCCGGGACAGGGCGACACTGAAGCTTTCTTT. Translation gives CATPGQGDTEAFF.

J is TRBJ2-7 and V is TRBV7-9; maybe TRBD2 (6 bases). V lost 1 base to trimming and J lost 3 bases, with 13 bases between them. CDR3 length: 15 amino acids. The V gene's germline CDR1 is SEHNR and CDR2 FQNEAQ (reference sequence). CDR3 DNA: TGTGCCAGCAGCTTAGGCGGAGGGGCCAACTACGAGCAGTACTTC. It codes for CASSLGGGANYEQYF.